The 16 T cell receptor beta chains below all came from one sample that was sequenced in a study of neurological immune-mediated disorders. TCRdb re-analysed the 5' RACE reads in MiXCR, keeping a single row per CDR3 protein. The sample has 28,000 or so distinct CDR3 sequences, roughly 15% seen once. Sequences were obtained from PBMCs. Receptors were obtained from a man aged 65 to 85 in good health.

The chain recombines TRBV7-2 with TRBJ2-7, with D hard to call. V lost 2 bases and J 3 bases, leaving 14 bases between the germline ends. The V gene's germline CDR1 is SGHTA and CDR2 FQGNSA. The CDR3 has 15 amino acids. The CDR3 sequence: CASSLRASGVYEQYF. The CDR3 coding sequence is TGTGCCAGCAGCTTAAGGGCGTCTGGAGTCTACGAGCAGTACTTC.

As concerns this clonotype: One base away lies a much larger clone, so this may be a sequencing read error. The chain joins TRBV5-1 to TRBJ2-3; 8 bases line up with TRBD2. Trimming removed 4 bases from V and 8 bases from J; junction bases left unmatched: 15. Germline values: CDR1 SGHRS, CDR2 YFSETQ. The CDR3 spans 16 residues. The CDR3 nucleotides are TGCGCCAGCAGCATGCCGGGACCAGCGGGGGTAGCTACGCAGTATTTT. Protein sequence: CASSMPGPAGVATQYF.

This clonotype was picked up many times. The J gene is TRBJ2-7, the V gene TRBV9; 7 bases agree with TRBD1. The V gene end was trimmed by 2 bases and the J gene end by 0 bases; junction bases not matched to a gene: 5. Per the germline V gene, CDR1 is SGDLS and CDR2 is YYNGEE. The CDR3 is made up of 15 amino acids. The CDR3 loop is CASSVTGTASYEQYF. CDR3 bases: TGTGCCAGCAGCGTCACCGGGACAGCCTCCTACGAGCAGTACTTC.

CDR3 bases: TGTGCCAGCATCCCTAGGGGACAGAACTATGGCTACACCTTC. Amino acids: CASIPRGQNYGYTF. This chain connects TRBV7-2 to TRBJ1-2; 7 nucleotides match TRBD1. With V trimmed by 7 bases and J by 2 bases, 7 bases remained unmatched. Germline lookup yields CDR1 SGHTA and CDR2 FQGNSA. CDR3 length: 14 amino acids.

This clonotype was seen at least ten times. This chain uses TRBV3-1 with TRBJ2-7; 8 positions match TRBD1. The CDR3 length is 15 residues. In germline, CDR1 is LGHDT, CDR2 YNNKEL (reference sequence). V shed 3 bases and J 3 bases; nucleotides not matched to a gene: 7. This CDR3 is CASSHSRTGFYEQYF. The CDR3 DNA is TGTGCCAGCAGCCATTCCAGGACAGGGTTCTACGAGCAGTACTTC.

This clonotype was observed a handful of times. The chain links TRBV7-8 to TRBJ2-1, with 13 nucleotides matching TRBD2. Germline CDR1 and CDR2: SGHVS and FQNEAQ. This CDR3 region has 16 residues. V shed 5 bases and J 4 bases; nucleotides not matched to a gene: 5. CDR3 nucleotide sequence: TGTGCCAGCAGCGTCCTGACTAGCGGGAGGTACAATGAGCAGTTCTTC. As protein: CASSVLTSGRYNEQFF.

This clonotype was seen many times. The chain recombines TRBV24-1 with TRBJ2-1; D is tentatively TRBD1 or TRBD2 (6 bases each). V was cut by 0 bases and J by 7 bases, with 15 bases left in between. This CDR3 contains 16 residues. From germline, CDR1 is KGHDR and CDR2 SFDVKD. The CDR3 protein is CATSDLGRSTGNEQFF. CDR3 sequence (DNA): TGTGCCACCAGTGATTTGGGGAGGAGTACAGGGAATGAGCAGTTCTTC.

The chain's CDR3 is CSARDAGDYEQYF. CDR3 nucleotides: TGCAGTGCTAGAGATGCGGGGGACTACGAGCAGTACTTC. The rearrangement joins TRBV20-1 to TRBJ2-7; 7 bases match TRBD2. V lost 0 bases and J lost 3; bases outside the gene matches: 2. Germline CDR1 reads DFQATT; CDR2 reads SNEGSKA (reference sequence). The CDR3 runs to 13 residues.

By sample share, this clonotype is medium-sized (0.01 to 0.1%). The chain links TRBV7-2 to TRBJ2-2; the D gene is possibly TRBD2 (6 bases). The ends were cut back, 5 bases at V and 0 bases at J, with 10 bases in the middle. The CDR3 length is 15 residues. Germline loops: CDR1 SGHTA, CDR2 FQGNSA. The CDR3 nucleotides are TGTGCCAGCAGCCCCCGGGACTCGAACACCGGGGAGCTGTTTTTT. Protein: CASSPRDSNTGELFF. Variable domain in full (rest from reference TRBV7-2 and TRBJ2-2): GAGVSQSPSNKVTEKGKDVELRCDPISGHTALYWYRQSLGQGLEFLIYFQGNSAPDKSGLPSDRFSAERTGGSVSTLTIQRTQQEDSAVYLCASSPRDSNTGELFFGEGSRLTVL.

This clonotype showed up many times. V gene TRBV12-3 or TRBV12-4 combines with J gene TRBJ2-7, with 7 bases aligning to TRBD2. There are 15 residues in the CDR3. The ends lost 8 bases at V and 3 bases at J; junction bases unmatched: 13. CDR3 DNA sequence: TGTGCCAGCGCCCCCACGGGACTATTACTCTACGAGCAGTACTTC. Amino acids: CASAPTGLLLYEQYF.

This clonotype was found many times. Written as DNA, the CDR3 is TGTGCCAGCAGCTTAGATGGGGGGCGCGGTCAGCCCCAGCATTTT. Translation gives CASSLDGGRGQPQHF. The rearrangement joins TRBV11-2 to TRBJ1-5; tentative D call: TRBD1 (6 bases). There are 15 residues in the CDR3. Germline V gene sequence: CDR1 SGHAT, CDR2 FQNNGV. Between the trimmed V and J ends, which lost 0 bases and 6 bases, there was a span of 12 bases. The full variable domain, rest sourced from reference TRBV11-2 and TRBJ1-5, is EAGVAQSPRYKIIEKRQSVAFWCNPISGHATLYWYQQILGQGPKLLIQFQNNGVVDDSQLPKDRFSAERLKGVDSTLKIQPAKLEDSAVYLCASSLDGGRGQPQHFGDGTRLSIL.

There are many counts of this clonotype. V gene TRBV20-1 combines with J gene TRBJ2-1; 7 bases fit TRBD1. The V segment lost 1 base and the J segment 5 bases; nucleotides outside the gene matches: 11. In germline, CDR1 is DFQATT, CDR2 SNEGSKA (reference sequence). The CDR3 is 16 residues long. CDR3 protein: CSARVFRDSSHNEQFF. As DNA, the CDR3 is TGCAGTGCTAGAGTATTCCGGGACAGTTCCCACAATGAGCAGTTCTTC.

This clonotype was recorded at least ten times. V is TRBV12-3 or TRBV12-4 and J is TRBJ1-1, with TRBD1 matching 7 bases. V lost 2 bases to trimming and J lost 4 bases; unmatched junction nucleotides: 4. The CDR3 sequence is 14 residues long. The CDR3 nucleotides are TGTGCCAGCAGTTTACAGGGGGGAATCACTGAAGCTTTCTTT. Its translation is CASSLQGGITEAFF.

This clonotype was picked up many times. The V call is TRBV5-1, the J call TRBJ1-6, with 7 bases that match TRBD1. Germline V gene data show CDR1 as SGHRS and CDR2 as YFSETQ. The CDR3 runs 16 residues. Unmatched junction bases numbered 10, after V lost 4 bases and J lost 6 bases. In DNA, the CDR3 is TGCGCCAGCAGCCACGGACCGGGACAGAGTAATTCACCCCTCCACTTT. Its protein is CASSHGPGQSNSPLHF.

The sample holds many counts of this clonotype. The chain links TRBV7-8 to TRBJ2-7; TRBD1 aligns across 9 bases. CDR1 is SGHVS and CDR2 is FQNEAQ in the germline V gene. The CDR3 is 16 residues long. J gave up 6 bases and V 4 bases, and 13 bases lay outside the gene matches. This CDR3 reads CASSSPGTGYQSEQYF. The CDR3 nucleotides read TGTGCCAGCAGCTCGCCTGGGACAGGGTATCAAAGCGAGCAGTACTTC.

Ten or more counts support this clonotype. The chain recombines TRBV7-2 with TRBJ2-1; D is possibly TRBD1 (6 bases). The V end was cut by 1 base, the J end by 4 bases, with 17 bases between. CDR3 length: 17 amino acids. Germline V CDR1 and CDR2: SGHTA, FQGNSA. The CDR3 nucleotides are TGTGCCAGCAGCTTAGGCGTTCAGGGGCGCCGGTACAATGAGCAGTTCTTC. This sequence encodes CASSLGVQGRRYNEQFF.